These 5 T cell receptor beta chains originate from one sample sequenced in a study of T-cell memory formation after mild COVID-19. One entry per CDR3 protein, called by TCRdb with MiXCR from the 5' RACE reads. The profile shows a few hundred thousand distinct CDR3 sequences, approximately 16% of them singletons. Material for sequencing was PBMCs or a T cell subset sorted from them (not recorded which). The receptor source for this set is a young man who had mild COVID-19 (a few samples of this study predate the infection). Cell type and time point are not known.

This clonotype was observed many times. The chain uses TRBV5-1 and TRBJ2-6; D tentatively fits TRBD1 or TRBD2 (5 bases each). There are 16 residues in the CDR3. Per the germline V gene, CDR1 is SGHRS and CDR2 is YFSETQ. The V end lost 5 bases, the J end lost 0 bases, and 12 bases lay between the germline ends. CDR3 bases: TGCGCCAGCAGACCAGGGACCGACTCTGGGGCCAACGTCCTGACTTTC. It translates to CASRPGTDSGANVLTF.

CDR3 region: CSVESPAGGTDTQYF. The DNA for the CDR3 is TGCAGCGTTGAATCACCGGCGGGGGGCACAGATACGCAGTATTTT. The gene calls are TRBV29-1 and TRBJ2-3; the match to TRBD2 covers 7 bases. This CDR3 has 15 amino acids. The germline gives CDR1 SQVTM, CDR2 ANQGSEA. Trimming at V came to 2 bases and at J to 1 base, leaving 6 bases not matched to a gene.

This clonotype has more than one count but fewer than ten. The chain links TRBV7-6 to TRBJ2-5, with D possibly TRBD1 on 5 matching bases. Trimming left V 3 bases short and J 5 bases short, with 13 bases between. CDR1 and CDR2 (germline): SGHVS, FNYEAQ. The CDR3 runs 14 residues. DNA of the CDR3: TGTGCCAGCAGCTTTATGCAGGGCGACGAGACCCAGTACTTC. It codes for CASSFMQGDETQYF. The variable domain in full, completed from reference TRBV7-6 and TRBJ2-5, reads GAGVSQSPRYKVTKRGQDVALRCDPISGHVSLYWYRQALGQGPEFLTYFNYEAQQDKSGLPNDRFSAERPEGSISTLTIQRTEQRDSAMYRCASSFMQGDETQYFGPGTRLLVL.

CDR3 residues: CASGIGLSNEQFF. DNA of the CDR3: TGTGCCAGCGGAATTGGACTGAGCAATGAGCAGTTCTTC. The genes are TRBV11-3 and TRBJ2-1, with D perhaps TRBD2 (5 bases). The CDR3 extends over 13 amino acids. CDR1 and CDR2 (germline): SGHNT, YENEEA. Between the trimmed V and J ends, which lost 8 bases and 6 bases, there was a span of 14 bases.

This rearrangement joins TRBV5-1 to TRBJ2-3; 11 nucleotides match TRBD2. This CDR3 has 16 amino acids. V lost 3 bases, J lost 0 bases, and 3 bases stayed unmatched. Germline values: CDR1 SGHRS, CDR2 YFSETQ. The CDR3 coding sequence is TGCGCCAGCAGCTGGGGACTAGCGGATAGCACAGATACGCAGTATTTT. Protein product: CASSWGLADSTDTQYF. The variable domain in full, completed from reference TRBV5-1 and TRBJ2-3, reads KAGVTQTPRYLIKTRGQQVTLSCSPISGHRSVSWYQQTPGQGLQFLFEYFSETQRNKGNFPGRFSGRQFSNSRSEMNVSTLELGDSALYLCASSWGLADSTDTQYFGPGTRLTVL.